This T cell receptor beta chain appears in the sequencing data of a study of intratumoral heterogeneity in liver cancer. For context, the study as a whole: Across the full 14-patient cohort, most patients were male and the median age was 63 years. RNA-seq, DNA sequencing, TCR-seq and SNP array data from multiple regions of hepatocellular carcinoma specimens were combined in the study to investigate intratumor heterogeneity. The full cohort included 70 or so multiregional samples from about 15 HCC patients, consisting of around 49 tumoral regions and roughly 20 adjacent nontumoral regions. What the research found in general, with its limitations: Limitations acknowledged by the authors included a relatively low number of patients and under-sampled representation of tumor-infiltrating lymphocytes.

All patients had early-stage hepatocellular carcinoma and received no therapy before surgical resection. None of the sampled areas showed macroscopic evidence of necrosis or hemorrhage. Multiple regions from two patients underwent TCR sequencing (ImmunoSeq). Each frozen resection tissue sample was taken at least 1 cm away from every other sample. Samples labelled N came from nontumoral liver tissue adjacent to the tumor. Genomic DNA was extracted from bulk tissue using the DNeasy blood and tissue kit. Using the immunoSEQ assay, the TCR beta chain CDR3 regions were sequenced from genomic DNA. Primers annealing to V and J segments amplified rearranged VDJ segments. The authors processed their data as follows. Clonality and richness metrics were computed with the ImmunoSeq Analyzer software. Clones with differential abundance between regions were identified with Fisher's exact test combined with a beta-binomial method for additional stringency. The table comes from immuneACCESS by way of TCRdb, which keeps in-frame sequences with V and J called. Part of the clones is missing from these tables; in studies checked, under half for an unresolved V gene and the rest for unknown reasons. That table gives V, J and clone size, and the DNA gave D and trimming. The sample data list just over 20,000 clones, and approximately 73% of these were observed just once. The ten top clones hold about 15% of the sample.

The germline V gene (reference sequence) sets CDR1 to SEHNR and CDR2 to FQNEAQ. The CDR3, from cysteine to phenylalanine, totals 11 residues. Here the CDR3 DNA is all that survives: 33 bases in frame from base 1. The junction carries 4 bases between V and J, which are trimmed by 5 bases and 5 bases respectively. As for this clone: What this receptor recognizes is not known. The sample holds no much larger clone one base away, and base qualities are not on file.

The sequencing here drew on tumor-adjacent normal tissue, taken before any cancer treatment. This chain is built from TRBV7-9 and TRBJ2-1; the D gene assignment is ambiguous. This receptor was taken from a woman aged 70 to 79 with hepatocellular carcinoma. In nucleotides, the sequence is TGTGCCAGCAGCACAGACAATGAGCAGTTCTTC. It translates as CASSTDNEQFF.